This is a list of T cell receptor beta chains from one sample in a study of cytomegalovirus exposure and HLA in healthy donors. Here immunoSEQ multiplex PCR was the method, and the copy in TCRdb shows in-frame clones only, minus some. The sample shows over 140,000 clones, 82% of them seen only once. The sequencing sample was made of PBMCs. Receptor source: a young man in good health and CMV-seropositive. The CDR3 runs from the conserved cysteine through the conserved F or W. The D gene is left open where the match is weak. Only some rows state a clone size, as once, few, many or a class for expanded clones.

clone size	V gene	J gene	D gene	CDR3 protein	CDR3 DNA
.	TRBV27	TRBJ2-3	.	CASSTEQGTDTQYF	TGTGCCAGCAGTACCGAGCAAGGCACAGATACGCAGTATTTT
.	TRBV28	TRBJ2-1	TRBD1	CASSLTGTSYNEQFF	TGTGCCAGCAGTTTGACAGGGACGTCCTACAATGAGCAGTTCTTC
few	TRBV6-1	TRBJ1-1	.	CASSGSGLWGEAFF	TGTGCCAGCAGTGGCTCAGGACTTTGGGGTGAAGCTTTCTTT
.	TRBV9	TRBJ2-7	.	CASNTAGNYEQYF	TGTGCCAGCAACACCGCCGGGAACTACGAGCAGTACTTC
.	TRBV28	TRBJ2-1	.	CASRERGDNEQFF	TGTGCCAGCAGGGAACGGGGTGACAATGAGCAGTTCTTC
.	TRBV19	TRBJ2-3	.	CASGSQGIPDTQYF	TGTGCCAGTGGTAGCCAGGGGATTCCAGATACGCAGTATTTT
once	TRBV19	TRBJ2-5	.	CASKEEAVKETQYF	TGTGCCAGTAAGGAGGAGGCGGTAAAAGAGACCCAGTACTTC
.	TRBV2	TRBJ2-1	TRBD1	CASSAPVGTGEGNEQFF	TGTGCCAGCAGCGCGCCGGTTGGGACAGGGGAGGGCAATGAGCAGTTCTTC
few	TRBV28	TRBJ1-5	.	CASSATGNQPQHF	TGTGCCAGCAGTGCAACAGGGAATCAGCCCCAGCATTTT
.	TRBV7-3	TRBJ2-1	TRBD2	CASSAQAGGYSYNEQFF	TGTGCCAGCAGCGCCCAGGCGGGGGGGTACTCCTACAATGAGCAGTTCTTC
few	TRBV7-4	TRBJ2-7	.	CASRPGDKAYEQYF	TGTGCCTCTCGTCCCGGGGATAAGGCCTACGAGCAGTACTTC
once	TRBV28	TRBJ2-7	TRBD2	CASRPSGRSSYEQYF	TGTGCCAGCAGACCCAGCGGGAGGAGCTCCTACGAGCAGTACTTC
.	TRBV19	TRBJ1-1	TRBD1	CASSGTGGGTEAFF	TGTGCCAGTAGTGGGACAGGGGGGGGTACTGAAGCTTTCTTT
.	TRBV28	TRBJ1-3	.	CASRPGGGESRNTIYF	TGTGCCAGCAGGCCCGGGGGAGGGGAATCCAGAAACACCATATATTTT
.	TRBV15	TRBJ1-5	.	CATSSRGGTYSNQPQHF	TGTGCCACCAGCTCTAGAGGGGGAACTTATAGCAATCAGCCCCAGCATTTT
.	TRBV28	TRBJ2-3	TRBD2	CASRGASGRALLTDTQYF	TGTGCCAGCAGAGGGGCTAGCGGGAGGGCCCTACTCACAGATACGCAGTATTTT
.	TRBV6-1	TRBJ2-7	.	CASRDGQTLYEQYF	TGTGCCAGCAGGGACGGACAGACCCTCTACGAGCAGTACTTC
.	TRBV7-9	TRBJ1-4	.	CASSPLWGGTNEKLFF	TGTGCCAGCAGCCCGCTATGGGGGGGAACTAATGAAAAACTGTTTTTT
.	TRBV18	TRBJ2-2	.	CASSPWDTSLTGELFF	TGTGCCAGCTCACCATGGGACACCTCCCTGACCGGGGAGCTGTTTTTT
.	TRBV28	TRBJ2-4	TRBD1	CASTRQGQNIQYF	TGTGCCAGCACCCGACAGGGCCAAAACATTCAGTACTTC
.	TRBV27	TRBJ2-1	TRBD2	CASSRVAGGLYNEQFF	TGTGCCAGCAGCCGCGTAGCGGGGGGTCTTTACAATGAGCAGTTCTTC
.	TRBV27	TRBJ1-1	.	CASSSPGGDTEAFF	TGTGCCAGCAGTTCCCCGGGAGGGGACACTGAAGCTTTCTTT
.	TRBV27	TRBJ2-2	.	CASSLGVGGTGELFF	TGTGCCAGCAGTTTAGGGGTGGGGGGAACCGGGGAGCTGTTTTTT
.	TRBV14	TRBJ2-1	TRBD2	CASSQGGRSHNEQFF	TGTGCCAGCAGCCAAGGCGGGAGATCGCACAATGAGCAGTTCTTC
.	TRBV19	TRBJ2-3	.	CASGGYGDTQYF	TGTGCCAGTGGGGGCTACGGAGATACGCAGTATTTT
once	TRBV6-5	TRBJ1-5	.	CASSLTGDSNQPQHF	TGTGCCAGCAGTCTGACGGGGGATAGCAATCAGCCCCAGCATTTT
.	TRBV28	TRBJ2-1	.	CASSLSQGFDEQFF	TGTGCCAGCAGTTTAAGTCAGGGATTCGATGAGCAGTTCTTC
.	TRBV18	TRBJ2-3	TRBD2	CASSPLGLGGDTQYF	TGTGCCAGCTCACCCCTGGGACTAGGTGGAGATACGCAGTATTTT
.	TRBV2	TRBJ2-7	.	CASSLSSYEQYF	TGTGCCAGCAGTTTGAGCTCCTACGAGCAGTACTTC
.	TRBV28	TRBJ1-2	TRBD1	CASTLGQEDYGYTF	TGTGCCAGCACCCTAGGACAGGAGGACTATGGCTACACCTTC
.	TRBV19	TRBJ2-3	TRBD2	CASSAGLAGALSTDTQYF	TGTGCCAGTAGCGCCGGGCTAGCGGGGGCCCTTAGCACAGATACGCAGTATTTT
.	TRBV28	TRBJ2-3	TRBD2	CASSLFPLKATSGGASDTQYF	TGTGCCAGCAGTTTATTCCCTCTCAAAGCGACTAGCGGGGGGGCCTCTGATACGCAGTATTTT
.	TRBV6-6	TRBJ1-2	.	CASSPSIDGAGYTF	TGTGCCAGCAGCCCCTCGATTGATGGGGCTGGCTACACCTTC
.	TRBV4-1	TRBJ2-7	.	CASSQSGQAYEQYF	TGCGCCAGCAGCCAAAGTGGCCAGGCCTACGAGCAGTACTTC
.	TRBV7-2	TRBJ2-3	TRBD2	CASSLVTSVTDTQYF	TGTGCCAGCAGCTTAGTTACTAGCGTCACAGATACGCAGTATTTT
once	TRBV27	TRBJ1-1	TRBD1	CASRHTQGDTEAFF	TGTGCCAGCAGACATACACAGGGGGACACTGAAGCTTTCTTT